The 30 T cell receptor beta chains listed next were all sequenced from one sample in a study of beta chain features in type 1 diabetes. Since all of the isolated RNA was reverse transcribed, expressed TCRB transcripts were what got sequenced. Using immunoSEQ multiplex PCR, the repertoire was profiled, and TCRdb retains in-frame clones only, with some absent. The sample carries around 320,000 clones, 13% to 15% recorded once. Sequencing was carried out using central memory CD4+ T cells from blood. Receptors were obtained from a man aged 30 to 39 in good health.

This clone has only a few counts. The rearrangement joins TRBV2 to TRBJ2-1; D not certain. The CDR3 sequence is 12 residues long. V was shortened by 5 bases and J by 2 bases, with 4 bases between the two germline ends. Germline V gene data show CDR1 as SNHLY and CDR2 as FYNNEI. The CDR3 spells CASSSAYNEQFF. In DNA, the CDR3 is TGTGCCAGCAGTTCCGCCTACAATGAGCAGTTCTTC. The full variable domain, completed using reference TRBV2 and TRBJ2-1, is EPEVTQTPSHQVTQMGQEVILRCVPISNHLYFYWYRQILGQKVEFLVSFYNNEISEKSEIFDDQFSVERPDGSNFTLKIRSTKLEDSAMYFCASSSAYNEQFFGPGTRLTVL.

This chain links TRBV11-2 with TRBJ2-4; D ambiguous. This CDR3 contains 14 residues. Germline lookup yields CDR1 SGHAT and CDR2 FQNNGV. The V end was cut by 4 bases, the J end by 3 bases, with 10 bases between. The CDR3 is CASSSGPGKNIQYF. The CDR3 DNA sequence: TGTGCCAGCAGCTCTGGGCCAGGCAAAAACATTCAGTACTTC.

This chain links TRBV7-2 with TRBJ1-6; 8 bases line up with TRBD1. After removal of 0 bases from V and 7 bases from J, the junction contained 5 bases not matched to a gene. CDR3 length: 16 residues. From germline, CDR1 is SGHTA and CDR2 FQGNSA. CDR3 sequence reads: CASSLARSGGNSPLHF. As DNA, the CDR3 is TGTGCCAGCAGCTTAGCGCGGTCAGGGGGCAATTCACCCCTCCACTTT.

This clone was seen more than once but under ten times. The chain carries TRBV4-3 and TRBJ1-1, with D maybe TRBD1 (5 bases). Trimming shortened V by 3 bases and J by 11 bases, and 16 bases separated the two germline ends. Germline lookup yields CDR1 LGHNA and CDR2 YSLEER. The CDR3 consists of 13 residues. The CDR3 DNA reads TGCGCCAGCAGCCAGGCCGGCGGGGGTGCGGCTTTCTTT. Amino acid sequence: CASSQAGGGAAFF.

V usage is TRBV7-2 and J usage is TRBJ1-6, with TRBD1 as a possible D gene (6 bases). V was trimmed by 4 bases and J by 8 bases, leaving 21 bases between them. Germline values: CDR1 SGHTA, CDR2 FQGNSA. The CDR3 spans 17 residues. This chain's CDR3 is CASSSIRGRKGDSPLHF. CDR3 nucleotides: TGTGCCAGCAGCTCCATTCGGGGGCGAAAGGGGGATTCACCCCTCCACTTT.

This chain connects TRBV19 to TRBJ1-2, with 12 positions matching TRBD1. The CDR3 sequence is 15 residues long. Germline V lookup: CDR1 LNHDA, CDR2 SQIVND (reference sequence). Losses at the gene ends were 2 bases for V and 7 bases for J; bases not matched to a gene: 5. The CDR3 loop is CASSITGTGGAGYTF. The DNA for the CDR3 is TGTGCCAGTAGTATAACCGGGACAGGGGGCGCTGGCTACACCTTC.

This clone has a single count. Here the CDR3 DNA reads TGTGCCAGCAGCCCCGAAGGCAGCTCCTATGGCTACACCTTC. Encoded protein: CASSPEGSSYGYTF. The J gene is TRBJ1-2, the V gene TRBV7-9; D not resolved. Germline V gives CDR1 SEHNR, CDR2 FQNEAQ (reference sequence). The CDR3 covers 14 residues. V lost 5 bases to trimming and J lost 4 bases, with 14 bases between them. Full variable domain (missing parts from reference TRBV7-9 and TRBJ1-2): DTGVSQNPRHKITKRGQNVTFRCDPISEHNRLYWYRQTLGQGPEFLTYFQNEAQLEKSRLLSDRFSAERPKGSFSTLEIQRTEQGDSAMYLCASSPEGSSYGYTFGSGTRLTVV.

V is TRBV5-1 and J is TRBJ2-1; 11 bases are a match to TRBD2. Germline V gene lookup returns CDR1 SGHRS and CDR2 YFSETQ. The CDR3 covers 15 residues. V shed 0 bases, J shed 9 bases, and the junction held 5 bases outside the gene matches. CDR3 residues: CASSLATSGGGEQFF. CDR3 bases: TGCGCCAGCAGCTTGGCCACTAGCGGGGGTGGTGAGCAGTTCTTC.

This clone was seen a handful of times. The rearrangement links TRBV9 to TRBJ2-3, with D possibly being TRBD2 (6 bases). Trimming pared 2 bases from V and 2 bases from J, leaving 12 bases between. CDR3 length: 15 residues. Germline values: CDR1 SGDLS, CDR2 YYNGEE. This CDR3 reads CASSVLGGLTDTQYF. The DNA for the CDR3 is TGTGCCAGCAGCGTCCTGGGGGGACTCACAGATACGCAGTATTTT.

This clone was counted only a few times. The chain couples TRBV10-3 to TRBJ2-5; the D gene is possibly TRBD2 (5 bases). In germline, CDR1 is ENHRY, CDR2 SYGVKD. There are 15 residues in the CDR3. V gave up 11 bases and J gave up 2 bases, with 21 bases separating them. The chain's CDR3 is CAASAGIGPQETQYF. The CDR3 nucleotides read TGTGCCGCCTCAGCCGGGATAGGGCCGCAAGAGACCCAGTACTTC.

This clone was detected ten times or more. This chain uses TRBV15 with TRBJ2-1; D remains unclear. This CDR3 is built from 11 residues. Germline V gene data show CDR1 as LNHNV and CDR2 as YYDKDF (reference sequence). Trimming left V 0 bases short and J 9 bases short, with 3 bases between. This CDR3 reads CATSREGEQFF. CDR3 sequence (DNA): TGTGCCACCAGCAGAGAGGGTGAGCAGTTCTTC.

The chain recombines TRBV4-2 with TRBJ1-4, with 7 bases identical to TRBD1. This CDR3 is built from 16 residues. Germline CDR1 LGHNA, CDR2 YNFKEQ. Trimming cost V 1 base and J 3 bases; bases outside gene matches: 5. This CDR3 is CASSQAAGTANEKLFF. For the CDR3, the DNA is TGTGCCAGCAGCCAAGCGGCCGGGACAGCTAATGAAAAACTGTTTTTT.

This clone was picked up a small number of times. The chain combines TRBV6-9 with TRBJ1-1; D is undetermined. V lost 10 bases, J lost 5 bases, and 2 bases lay in between. Germline CDR1 reads MNHGY; CDR2 reads SVAAGI. The CDR3 length is 8 residues. The CDR3 loop reads CAITEAFF. The CDR3, as DNA: TGTGCCATTACTGAAGCTTTCTTT.

The V call is TRBV6-1, the J call TRBJ1-1; D not certain. CDR1 is MNHNS, CDR2 SASEGT, per germline. The length of the CDR3 is 13 residues. V was trimmed by 2 bases and J by 2 bases, leaving 6 bases between them. CDR3 bases: TGTGCCAGCAGTGAAAGTCAAAACACTGAAGCTTTCTTT. Residues: CASSESQNTEAFF.

This clone turned up a few times. A read error may account for a junction end that differs from germline. The chain uses TRBV7-7 and TRBJ1-1; D not certain. Germline loops: CDR1 SSHAT, CDR2 FNYEAQ (reference sequence). This CDR3 is 14 amino acids long. The CDR3 DNA reads as TGCGCCAGCAGCCGCGGACGGATGAACACTGAAGCTTTCTTT. It codes for CASSRGRMNTEAFF. The full variable domain, its missing parts supplied by reference TRBV7-7 and TRBJ1-1, is GAGVSQSPRYKVTKRGQDVTLRCDPISSHATLYWYQQALGQGPEFLTYFNYEAQPDKSGLPSDRFSAERPEGSISTLTIQRTEQRDSAMYRCASSRGRMNTEAFFGQGTRLTVV.

The chain couples TRBV18 to TRBJ2-6; 7 positions agree with TRBD1. The CDR3 is 18 residues long. The V segment lost 3 bases and the J segment 1 base; nucleotides outside the gene matches: 9. The germline gives CDR1 KGHSH, CDR2 LQKENI. The chain's CDR3 is CASSPPGQIISGANVLTF. The CDR3 nucleotides are TGTGCCAGCTCACCCCCGGGACAGATAATTTCTGGGGCCAACGTCCTGACTTTC.

This chain joins TRBV30 and TRBJ1-2, with a possible D match to TRBD1 (5 bases). Germline V lookup: CDR1 GTSNPN, CDR2 SVGIG (reference sequence). The CDR3 totals 13 residues. V was clipped by 0 bases and J by 2 bases, with 7 bases between them. Here the CDR3 DNA reads TGTGCCTGGAGTGTAGGGGCAAACTATGGCTACACCTTC. This translates into CAWSVGANYGYTF.

In the case of this clone: An end of the junction differs from the germline gene, which may be a read error. The V gene is TRBV7-8, the J gene TRBJ1-2, with 7 bases that match TRBD1. The CDR3 length is 13 residues. CDR1 SGHVS and CDR2 FQNEAQ come from the germline V gene. This CDR3 reads CASSLDGKGAAYF. The CDR3 nucleotides are TGTGCCAGCAGCTTGGATGGGAAGGGGGCTGCCTACTTC.

The chain links TRBV19 to TRBJ2-2; tentative D call: TRBD2 (6 bases). This CDR3 contains 14 residues. Germline V CDR1 and CDR2: LNHDA, SQIVND (reference sequence). Deletions cut 5 bases from V and 6 bases from J, with 13 bases between. The CDR3: CASSPTRRAGELFF. DNA of the CDR3: TGTGCCAGTAGTCCGACTAGACGGGCCGGGGAGCTGTTTTTT.

This clone has more than one count but fewer than ten. J is TRBJ2-5 and V is TRBV19, with D unresolved. This CDR3 spans 13 amino acids. V dropped 1 base and J dropped 5 bases, with 8 bases sitting between them. Germline V gene sequence: CDR1 LNHDA, CDR2 SQIVND (reference sequence). The CDR3 region is CASSIGSRETQYF. The CDR3 DNA reads as TGTGCCAGTAGTATAGGGTCCAGGGAGACCCAGTACTTC.

This clone came up a few times. V and J are TRBV7-2 and TRBJ1-2; TRBD1 matches 7 bases. The CDR3 length is 13 residues. Germline V CDR1 and CDR2: SGHTA, FQGNSA. The V segment lost 4 bases and the J segment 2 bases; nucleotides outside the gene matches: 1. CDR3 in DNA: TGTGCCAGCAGCTGGACAGGAAACTATGGCTACACCTTC. Its translation is CASSWTGNYGYTF.

A word on this clone: Other nucleotide sequences in the sample specify the same CDR3. The rearrangement joins TRBV9 to TRBJ2-2; D call uncertain. Trimming cost V 2 bases and J 1 base, with 6 bases left between them. Germline V gene data show CDR1 as SGDLS and CDR2 as YYNGEE. The CDR3 loop spans 14 amino acids. The CDR3 nucleotides read TGTGCCAGCAGCGTTTCTGGGAACACCGGGGAGCTGTTTTTT. It codes for CASSVSGNTGELFF.

This clone occurred a few times. The V call is TRBV18, the J call TRBJ2-5; tentatively, D is TRBD1 (6 bases). Trimming stripped 3 bases from V and 4 bases from J, with 12 bases between. The CDR3 has 14 amino acids. The germline V gene has CDR1 KGHSH and CDR2 LQKENI. In nucleotides, the CDR3 is TGTGCCAGCTCACCCGGGTTAGGGGGAGAGACCCAGTACTTC. Translation gives CASSPGLGGETQYF.

This clone was detected only a few times. This chain connects TRBV6-5 to TRBJ2-2, with D hard to call. Germline loops: CDR1 MNHEY, CDR2 SVGAGI. The CDR3 runs 14 residues. V dropped 8 bases and J dropped 1 base, with 11 bases sitting between them. CDR3 DNA sequence: TGTGCCAGCCAACCGGGCTGGAACACCGGGGAGCTGTTTTTT. This encodes CASQPGWNTGELFF.

This clone was seen a handful of times. This chain joins TRBV10-1 and TRBJ2-1; D ambiguous. CDR1 is WNHNN and CDR2 is SYGVQD in the germline V gene (reference sequence). Trimming pared 2 bases from V and 12 bases from J, leaving 8 bases between. This CDR3 contains 11 residues. The CDR3 DNA sequence: TGCGCCAGCAGTGAGACCCCTCGGCAGTTCTTC. This encodes CASSETPRQFF.

This clone showed up just a few times. The V and J genes are TRBV6-6 and TRBJ1-6; D unclear. From germline, CDR1 is MNHNY and CDR2 SVGAGI (reference sequence). V was pared by 6 bases and J by 9 bases, with 15 bases between. This CDR3 has 14 residues. The CDR3 reads CASRETGLGSPLHF. The CDR3 DNA reads TGTGCCAGCAGAGAGACCGGACTGGGTTCACCCCTCCACTTT.

This sequence joins TRBV6-5 and TRBJ2-5, with TRBD2 matching over 7 bases. Trimming took 4 bases from V and 3 from J; bases not matched to a gene: 8. The CDR3 has 15 amino acids. Germline-derived CDR1 and CDR2 are MNHEY and SVGAGI. The CDR3, as DNA: TGTGCCAGCAGTTCGGGCCTGGCGGGGGAAGAGACCCAGTACTTC. It translates to CASSSGLAGEETQYF.

This clone was recorded at least ten times. The chain carries TRBV10-3 and TRBJ2-6; TRBD1 matches 8 bases. The CDR3 is 16 amino acids. With 5 bases clipped from V and 2 bases from J, the junction kept 5 bases outside the gene matches. Germline CDR1 is ENHRY and CDR2 is SYGVKD. The CDR3 loop reads CAISSRTGPGANVLTF. The CDR3 DNA is TGTGCCATCAGTTCAAGGACAGGGCCTGGGGCCAACGTCCTGACTTTC.

This clone was detected many times. The chain employs TRBV5-4 and TRBJ2-7; 14 bases line up with TRBD2. The length of the CDR3 is 15 residues. Germline CDR1 and CDR2: SGHNT and YYREEE (reference sequence). With 4 bases clipped from V and 7 bases from J, the junction kept 7 bases outside the gene matches. CDR3 protein: CASSPGLAGVDEQYV. The CDR3 DNA reads TGTGCCAGCAGCCCGGGACTAGCGGGAGTGGATGAGCAGTACGTC.

This clone was seen a handful of times. Written as DNA, the CDR3 is TGTGCCAGCAGTACGCGGACTAGCGCGGCCAATGAGCAGTTCTTC. Amino acid sequence: CASSTRTSAANEQFF. V is TRBV6-1 and J is TRBJ2-1, with TRBD2 matching over 9 bases. With 5 bases clipped from V and 6 bases from J, the junction kept 8 bases outside the gene matches. Looked up from germline, CDR1 is MNHNS and CDR2 is SASEGT. This CDR3 has 15 residues.